These 25 T cell receptor beta chains share one sample of origin, sequenced in a study of blood T cell repertoires in COVID-19. Generated by immunoSEQ multiplex PCR, the TCRdb table keeps only in-frame clones and is missing some. This table holds some 240,000 clones, around 84% found once. Input material: peripheral blood. These receptors were taken from a woman aged 40 to 50 who had recovered from COVID-19.

V usage is TRBV10-3 and J usage is TRBJ2-1; unclear D gene. The V end was cut by 4 bases, the J end by 0 bases, with 7 bases between. The length of the CDR3 is 14 residues. From germline, CDR1 is ENHRY and CDR2 SYGVKD. Here the CDR3 reads CAISGTASYNEQFF. CDR3 nucleotides: TGTGCCATCAGTGGAACAGCCTCCTACAATGAGCAGTTCTTC.

This chain joins TRBV19 and TRBJ1-2, with D possibly TRBD1 on 6 matching bases. In germline, CDR1 is LNHDA, CDR2 SQIVND (reference sequence). Trimming took off 3 bases at V and 1 base at J, with 12 bases between the two ends. CDR3 size: 15 residues. CDR3 amino acids: CASSITGGDNYGYTF. The CDR3 DNA follows: TGTGCCAGTAGTATCACGGGGGGCGATAACTATGGCTACACCTTC.

The chain couples TRBV7-9 to TRBJ1-2; no definite D call. There are 18 residues in the CDR3. Per germline, CDR1 SEHNR and CDR2 FQNEAQ (reference sequence). V was pared by 1 base and J by 0 bases, with 18 bases between. The CDR3 reads CASSLVRKLGETNYGYTF. The CDR3 coding sequence is TGTGCCAGCAGCTTAGTCCGAAAACTCGGGGAAACTAACTATGGCTACACCTTC.

The chain has TRBV9 and TRBJ2-1, with D maybe TRBD2 (5 bases). The length of the CDR3 is 14 residues. The V gene's germline CDR1 is SGDLS and CDR2 YYNGEE. V was cut by 0 bases and J by 3 bases, with 7 bases left in between. CDR3 DNA: TGTGCCAGCAGCGTAGAGACTAACTACAATGAGCAGTTCTTC. Its translation is CASSVETNYNEQFF.

The DNA of the CDR3 is TGTGCCAGTAGTAGAGGGGGTCCACCCTATGGCTACACCTTC. Amino acid sequence: CASSRGGPPYGYTF. The rearrangement joins TRBV19 to TRBJ1-2; D is perhaps TRBD1 (6 bases). Trimming cost V 4 bases and J 4 bases, with 13 bases left between them. Germline assignment: CDR1 LNHDA and CDR2 SQIVND (reference sequence). This CDR3 has 14 amino acids.

V gene TRBV6-5 combines with J gene TRBJ1-5, with D possibly being TRBD1 (5 bases). CDR3 length: 14 residues. Deletions cut 9 bases from V and 2 bases from J, with 14 bases between. Germline CDR1 is MNHEY and CDR2 is SVGAGI. The CDR3 is CASESGGGNQPQHF. CDR3 DNA: TGTGCCAGTGAGAGTGGGGGGGGCAATCAGCCCCAGCATTTT.

The CDR3 loop is CASSEGSGIGTEAFF. In DNA, the CDR3 is TGTGCCAGCAGTGAAGGGTCAGGGATCGGCACTGAAGCTTTCTTT. J is TRBJ1-1 and V is TRBV2; possible D gene TRBD1, 5 bases. The CDR3 runs 15 residues. Trimming stripped 1 base from V and 4 bases from J, with 13 bases between. Germline V gene sequence: CDR1 SNHLY, CDR2 FYNNEI.

The chain uses TRBV10-3 and TRBJ1-5, with D possibly being TRBD1 (6 bases). The germline V and J ends were trimmed by 9 bases and 2 bases, with 17 bases remaining between them. The CDR3 is made up of 15 amino acids. Germline V lookup: CDR1 ENHRY, CDR2 SYGVKD. CDR3 region: CAIQGGGAGNQPQHF. The CDR3 DNA reads as TGTGCCATTCAAGGTGGGGGGGCTGGCAATCAGCCCCAGCATTTT.

The V gene is TRBV5-1, the J gene TRBJ2-1, with 9 bases matching TRBD2. This CDR3 contains 15 residues. The trim removed 7 bases at V and 4 bases at J, leaving 9 bases unmatched. Germline loops: CDR1 SGHRS, CDR2 YFSETQ. This CDR3 is CASGTQSGGYNEQFF. The CDR3 DNA reads TGCGCCAGCGGGACCCAAAGCGGGGGGTACAATGAGCAGTTCTTC.

The V gene is TRBV3-1 (or the pseudogene TRBV3-2), the J gene TRBJ1-5; TRBD1 matches 9 bases. The CDR3 is 14 amino acids. Per the germline V gene, CDR1 is LGHDT and CDR2 is YNNKEL (reference sequence). Trimming took 6 bases from V and 6 from J; bases not matched to a gene: 6. The CDR3 region is CASSRQGGSQPQHF. CDR3 in DNA: TGTGCCAGCAGTCGACAGGGGGGGAGTCAGCCCCAGCATTTT.

The rearrangement joins TRBV30 to TRBJ2-1; 7 nucleotides line up with TRBD2. With 4 bases clipped from V and 4 bases from J, the junction kept 10 bases outside the gene matches. The CDR3 length is 15 residues. Germline values: CDR1 GTSNPN, CDR2 SVGIG (reference sequence). CDR3 nucleotide sequence: TGTGCCTGGATTGCGGGAGACCTAGGATACAATGAGCAGTTCTTC. It is translated as CAWIAGDLGYNEQFF. The full variable domain, completed using reference TRBV30 and TRBJ2-1, is SQTIHQWPATLVQPVGSPLSLECTVEGTSNPNLYWYRQAAGRGLQLLFYSVGIGQISSEVPQNLSASRPQDRQFILSSKKLLLSDSGFYLCAWIAGDLGYNEQFFGPGTRLTVL.

V usage is TRBV28 and J usage is TRBJ2-3, with 7 positions matching TRBD2. The CDR3 has 15 amino acids. The junction had 13 bases not matched to a gene; V was cut back by 10 bases and J by 3 bases. Germline values: CDR1 MDHEN, CDR2 SYDVKM. CDR3 nucleotides: TGTGCCATCCGGGAGCGGGACTTGGTGACAGATACGCAGTATTTT. It translates to CAIRERDLVTDTQYF. Based on the CDR3 plus reference TRBV28 and TRBJ2-3, the full variable domain is DVKVTQSSRYLVKRTGEKVFLECVQDMDHENMFWYRQDPGLGLRLIYFSYDVKMKEKGDIPEGYSVSREKKERFSLILESASTNQTSMYLCAIRERDLVTDTQYFGPGTRLTVL.

The chain is built from TRBV7-9 and TRBJ2-3; D possibly corresponds to TRBD2 (6 bases). Germline CDR1 is SEHNR and CDR2 is FQNEAQ (reference sequence). Trimming left V 5 bases short and J 6 bases short, with 18 bases between. The CDR3 is made up of 15 amino acids. CDR3 region: CASSHPGDLWDTQYF. The CDR3 DNA reads TGTGCCAGCAGCCACCCGGGGGATCTTTGGGATACGCAGTATTTT.

The V call is TRBV30, the J call TRBJ2-3; D gene uncertain. The germline CDR1 and CDR2 sequences are GTSNPN and SVGIG (reference sequence). The CDR3 consists of 15 residues. The germline V and J ends were trimmed by 0 bases and 0 bases, with 10 bases remaining between them. This chain's CDR3 is CAWSVRVSSTDTQYF. The CDR3 DNA follows: TGTGCCTGGAGTGTCCGCGTATCTAGCACAGATACGCAGTATTTT.

V and J are TRBV29-1 and TRBJ1-2; possible D gene TRBD1, 6 bases. This CDR3 contains 12 residues. V was cut by 6 bases and J by 5 bases, with 13 bases left in between. In germline, CDR1 is SQVTM, CDR2 ANQGSEA. In nucleotides, the CDR3 is TGCAGCGTGAGGGACAACGGATATGGCTACACCTTC. Its translation: CSVRDNGYGYTF. Full variable domain (missing parts from reference TRBV29-1 and TRBJ1-2): SAVISQKPSRDICQRGTSLTIQCQVDSQVTMMFWYRQQPGQSLTLIATANQGSEATYESGFVIDKFPISRPNLTFSTLTVSNMSPEDSSIYLCSVRDNGYGYTFGSGTRLTVV.

The gene calls are TRBV3-1 (or the pseudogene TRBV3-2) and TRBJ1-6; unclear D gene. V was pared by 3 bases and J by 15 bases, with 15 bases between. The CDR3 covers 13 residues. Germline V gene data show CDR1 as LGHDT and CDR2 as YNNKEL (reference sequence). DNA of the CDR3: TGTGCCAGCAGCCAGGGTAGGGCGGGTGACCTCCACTTT. Protein product: CASSQGRAGDLHF.

This chain connects TRBV2 to TRBJ2-7, with TRBD2 matching over 12 bases. The germline V gene has CDR1 SNHLY and CDR2 FYNNEI. The CDR3 has 14 amino acids. The trim removed 2 bases at V and 6 bases at J, leaving 2 bases unmatched. The CDR3 region has the DNA TGTGCCAGCAGTGAACAACTAGCGGGGGGCGAGCAGTACTTC. Translating gives CASSEQLAGGEQYF. Together with reference TRBV2 and TRBJ2-7, the CDR3 gives the full variable domain: EPEVTQTPSHQVTQMGQEVILRCVPISNHLYFYWYRQILGQKVEFLVSFYNNEISEKSEIFDDQFSVERPDGSNFTLKIRSTKLEDSAMYFCASSEQLAGGEQYFGPGTRLTVT.

This clone occurred a few times. The rearrangement joins TRBV11-2 to TRBJ1-6; weak D call: TRBD1 (6 bases). CDR1 and CDR2 from the germline V gene are SGHAT and FQNNGV. Trimming took 5 bases from V and 8 from J, leaving 16 bases between them. The CDR3 is 15 amino acids. The CDR3 nucleotides are TGTGCCAGCAGCCTTACGTGGGGGCTGGATTCACCCCTCCACTTT. Translation: CASSLTWGLDSPLHF.

Comments on this clone: This same CDR3 is encoded by further DNA sequences in the sample. The gene calls are TRBV10-3 and TRBJ2-5, with no clear D. Germline assignment: CDR1 ENHRY and CDR2 SYGVKD. V was cut by 3 bases and J by 3 bases, with 5 bases left in between. This CDR3 has 12 residues. This chain's CDR3 is CAISEREETQYF. DNA for the CDR3: TGTGCCATCAGTGAACGGGAAGAGACCCAGTACTTC.

This clone appeared a few times. Other DNA sequences in the sample encode the same CDR3. This chain uses TRBV2 with TRBJ1-1; 7 bases line up with TRBD1. Trimming took 7 bases from V and 4 from J; bases not matched to a gene: 9. Germline V gives CDR1 SNHLY, CDR2 FYNNEI. CDR3 length equals 14 residues. CDR3 protein: CASIRGGGGTEAFF. The CDR3 coding sequence is TGTGCCAGCATTCGAGGGGGCGGTGGCACTGAAGCTTTCTTT.

This chain joins TRBV11-2 and TRBJ1-5; a weak D match, TRBD1 (5 bases). The V gene lost 4 bases and the J gene lost 2 bases, with 12 bases spanning the gap. The CDR3 sequence is 15 residues long. Germline V lookup: CDR1 SGHAT, CDR2 FQNNGV. Here the CDR3 reads CASSSQGRGNQPQHF. CDR3 nucleotides: TGTGCCAGCAGCTCTCAGGGTCGGGGCAATCAGCCCCAGCATTTT. Using reference TRBV11-2 and TRBJ1-5 for the parts outside the CDR3, the full variable domain is EAGVAQSPRYKIIEKRQSVAFWCNPISGHATLYWYQQILGQGPKLLIQFQNNGVVDDSQLPKDRFSAERLKGVDSTLKIQPAKLEDSAVYLCASSSQGRGNQPQHFGDGTRLSIL.

This rearrangement joins TRBV5-1 to TRBJ2-7; 7 positions agree with TRBD1. After removal of 4 bases from V and 3 bases from J, the junction contained 10 bases not matched to a gene. CDR1 is SGHRS, CDR2 YFSETQ, per germline. The CDR3 totals 15 residues. For the CDR3, the DNA is TGCGCCAGCAGCATCTTGACAGGGAAGGACTACGAGCAGTACTTC. This gives the protein CASSILTGKDYEQYF.

The CDR3 here is CASSEPGDLETQYF. CDR3 nucleotide sequence: TGTGCCAGCAGTGAGCCAGGGGATTTAGAGACCCAGTACTTC. V is TRBV2 and J is TRBJ2-5; tentatively, D is TRBD1 (6 bases). Deletions cut 3 bases from V and 4 bases from J, with 12 bases between. The CDR3 is 14 amino acids. From germline, CDR1 is SNHLY and CDR2 FYNNEI.

V and J are TRBV12-3 or TRBV12-4 and TRBJ1-2; D not certain. This CDR3 has 13 residues. The V end lost 4 bases, the J end lost 2 bases, and 8 bases lay between the germline ends. The chain's CDR3 is CASSYGPNYGYTF. As DNA, the CDR3 is TGTGCCAGCAGTTATGGGCCCAACTATGGCTACACCTTC.

The gene calls are TRBV7-9 and TRBJ1-1; 9 bases are a match to TRBD1. V was pared by 4 bases and J by 7 bases, with 19 bases of the junction left unmatched. CDR1 and CDR2 (germline): SEHNR, FQNEAQ (reference sequence). CDR3 size: 18 residues. The CDR3: CASSSDRGTLRGDDEAFF. CDR3 coding DNA: TGTGCCAGCAGCTCGGACAGGGGAACTTTAAGAGGGGATGATGAAGCTTTCTTT.